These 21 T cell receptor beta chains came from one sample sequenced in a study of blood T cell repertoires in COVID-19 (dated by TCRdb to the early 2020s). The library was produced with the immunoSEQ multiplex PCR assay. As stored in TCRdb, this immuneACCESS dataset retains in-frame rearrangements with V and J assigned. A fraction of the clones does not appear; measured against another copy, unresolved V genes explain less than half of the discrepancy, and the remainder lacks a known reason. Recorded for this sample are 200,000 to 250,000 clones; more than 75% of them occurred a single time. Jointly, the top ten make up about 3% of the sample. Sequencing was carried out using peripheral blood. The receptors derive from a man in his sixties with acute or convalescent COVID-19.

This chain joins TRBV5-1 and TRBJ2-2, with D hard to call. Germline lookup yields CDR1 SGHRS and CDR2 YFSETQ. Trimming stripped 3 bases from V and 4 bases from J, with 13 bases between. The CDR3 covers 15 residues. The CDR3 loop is CASSSATSPTGELFF. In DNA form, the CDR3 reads TGCGCCAGCAGCTCAGCGACCTCCCCCACCGGGGAGCTGTTTTTT.

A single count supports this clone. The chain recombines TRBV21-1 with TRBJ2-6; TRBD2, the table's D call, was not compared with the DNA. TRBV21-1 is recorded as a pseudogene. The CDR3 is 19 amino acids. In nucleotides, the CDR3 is TGTGCCAGCAGCGCGCGTGCCGGGACCTCGGGAGCGGGGGCCAACGTCCTGACTTTC. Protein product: CASSARAGTSGAGANVLTF.

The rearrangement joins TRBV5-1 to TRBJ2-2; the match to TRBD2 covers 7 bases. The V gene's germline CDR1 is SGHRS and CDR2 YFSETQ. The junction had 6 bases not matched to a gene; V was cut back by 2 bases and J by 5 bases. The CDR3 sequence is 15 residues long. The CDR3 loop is CASSFPRGGTGELFF. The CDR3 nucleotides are TGCGCCAGCAGCTTTCCGCGGGGAGGGACCGGGGAGCTGTTTTTT.

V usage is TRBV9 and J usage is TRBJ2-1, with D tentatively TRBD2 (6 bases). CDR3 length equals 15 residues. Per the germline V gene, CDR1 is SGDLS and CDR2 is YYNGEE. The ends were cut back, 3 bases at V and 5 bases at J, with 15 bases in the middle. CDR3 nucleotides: TGTGCCAGCAGCGCCAGTGGGGGGTCCCACAATGAGCAGTTCTTC. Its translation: CASSASGGSHNEQFF.

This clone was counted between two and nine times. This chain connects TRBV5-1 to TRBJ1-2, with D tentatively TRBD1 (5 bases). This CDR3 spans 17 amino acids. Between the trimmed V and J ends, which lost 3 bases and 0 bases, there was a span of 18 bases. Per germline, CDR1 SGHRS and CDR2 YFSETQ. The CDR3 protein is CASSSPRGRETNYGYTF. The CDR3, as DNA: TGCGCCAGCAGCTCCCCCCGGGGGAGGGAGACTAACTATGGCTACACCTTC. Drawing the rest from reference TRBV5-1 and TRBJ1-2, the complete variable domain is KAGVTQTPRYLIKTRGQQVTLSCSPISGHRSVSWYQQTPGQGLQFLFEYFSETQRNKGNFPGRFSGRQFSNSRSEMNVSTLELGDSALYLCASSSPRGRETNYGYTFGSGTRLTVV.

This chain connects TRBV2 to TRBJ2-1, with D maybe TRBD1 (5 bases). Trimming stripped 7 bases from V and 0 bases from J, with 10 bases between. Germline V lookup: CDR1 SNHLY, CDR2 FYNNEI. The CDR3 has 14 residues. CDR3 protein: CASKEDSSYNEQFF. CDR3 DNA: TGTGCCAGCAAAGAAGACAGCTCCTACAATGAGCAGTTCTTC.

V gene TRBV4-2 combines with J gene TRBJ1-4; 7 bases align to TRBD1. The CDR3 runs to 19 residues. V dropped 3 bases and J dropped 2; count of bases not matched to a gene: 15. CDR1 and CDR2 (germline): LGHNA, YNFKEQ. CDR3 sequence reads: CASSQRARGYGRTNEKLFF. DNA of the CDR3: TGTGCCAGCAGCCAGAGGGCCAGGGGGTACGGCAGGACTAATGAAAAACTGTTTTTT.

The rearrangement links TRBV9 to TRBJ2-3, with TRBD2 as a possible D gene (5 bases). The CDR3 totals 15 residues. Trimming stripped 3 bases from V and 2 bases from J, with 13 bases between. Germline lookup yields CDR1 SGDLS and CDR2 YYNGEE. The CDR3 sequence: CASSGPTNPTDTQYF. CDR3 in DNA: TGTGCCAGCAGCGGCCCGACTAACCCCACAGATACGCAGTATTTT.

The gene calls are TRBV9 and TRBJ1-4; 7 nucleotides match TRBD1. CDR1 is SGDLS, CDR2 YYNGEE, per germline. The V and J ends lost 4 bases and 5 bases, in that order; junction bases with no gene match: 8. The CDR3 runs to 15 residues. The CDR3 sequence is CASSPRQGLNEKLFF. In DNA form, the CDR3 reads TGTGCCAGCAGCCCCCGACAGGGCCTAAATGAAAAACTGTTTTTT.

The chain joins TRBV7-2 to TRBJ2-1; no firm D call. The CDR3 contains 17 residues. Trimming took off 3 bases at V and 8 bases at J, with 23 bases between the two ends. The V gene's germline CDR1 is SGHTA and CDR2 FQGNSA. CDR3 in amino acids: CASSFDTSKPEKDEQFF. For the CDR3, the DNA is TGTGCCAGCAGCTTCGACACAAGTAAACCGGAAAAGGATGAGCAGTTCTTC.

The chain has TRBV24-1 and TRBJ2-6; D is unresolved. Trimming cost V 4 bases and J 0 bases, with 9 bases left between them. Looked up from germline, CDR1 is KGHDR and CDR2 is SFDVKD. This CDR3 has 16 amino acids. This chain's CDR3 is CATSDYRPSGANVLTF. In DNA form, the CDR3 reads TGTGCCACCAGTGACTACAGACCCTCTGGGGCCAACGTCCTGACTTTC.

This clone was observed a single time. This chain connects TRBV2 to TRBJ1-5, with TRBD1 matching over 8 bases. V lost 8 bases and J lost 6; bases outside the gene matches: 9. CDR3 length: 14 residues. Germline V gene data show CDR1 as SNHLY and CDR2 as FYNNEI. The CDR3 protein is CASDGTGQFQPQHF. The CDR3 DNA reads TGTGCCAGCGACGGGACAGGCCAATTTCAGCCCCAGCATTTT.

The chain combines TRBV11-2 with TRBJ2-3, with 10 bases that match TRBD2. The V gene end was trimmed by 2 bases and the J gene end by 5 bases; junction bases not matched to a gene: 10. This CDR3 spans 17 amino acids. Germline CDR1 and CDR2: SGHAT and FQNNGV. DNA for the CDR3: TGTGCCAGCAGCTTAAGTATGAGCGGGGGGGCCGGAGATACGCAGTATTTT. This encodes CASSLSMSGGAGDTQYF.

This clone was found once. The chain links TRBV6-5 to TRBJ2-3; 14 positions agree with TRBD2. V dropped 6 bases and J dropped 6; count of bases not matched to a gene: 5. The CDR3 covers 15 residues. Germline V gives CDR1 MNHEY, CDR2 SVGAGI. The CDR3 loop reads CASRGTSGGVDTQYF. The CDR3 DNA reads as TGTGCCAGCAGGGGGACTAGCGGGGGTGTTGATACGCAGTATTTT.

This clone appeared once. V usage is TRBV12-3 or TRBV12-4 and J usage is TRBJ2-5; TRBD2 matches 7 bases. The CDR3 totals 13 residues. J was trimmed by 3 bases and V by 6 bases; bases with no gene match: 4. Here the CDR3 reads CASSRTSEETQYF. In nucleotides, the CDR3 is TGTGCCAGCAGCCGAACTAGCGAAGAGACCCAGTACTTC.

In nucleotides, the CDR3 is TGTGCCAGCAGCCCCTACCCGCGACGGGACACCTCCTACGAGCAGTACTTC. Amino acids: CASSPYPRRDTSYEQYF. The chain is built from TRBV11-2 and TRBJ2-7, with D tentatively TRBD1 (6 bases). V dropped 5 bases and J dropped 0 bases, with 20 bases sitting between them. From germline, CDR1 is SGHAT and CDR2 FQNNGV. The CDR3 spans 17 residues.

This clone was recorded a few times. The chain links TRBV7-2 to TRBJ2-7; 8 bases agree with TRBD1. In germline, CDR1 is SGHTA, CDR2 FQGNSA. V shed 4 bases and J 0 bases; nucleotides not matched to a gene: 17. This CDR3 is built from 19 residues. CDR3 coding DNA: TGTGCCAGCAGCTCTACGACCTCCTTTGCCGACAGGGGCTCCTACGAGCAGTACTTC. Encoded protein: CASSSTTSFADRGSYEQYF.

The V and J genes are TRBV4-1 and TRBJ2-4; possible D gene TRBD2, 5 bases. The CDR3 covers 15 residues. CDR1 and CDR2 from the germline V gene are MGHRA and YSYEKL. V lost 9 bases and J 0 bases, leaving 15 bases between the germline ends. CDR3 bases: TGCGCCAGGGCGGGCACCGTCATAGCCAAAAACATTCAGTACTTC. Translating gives CARAGTVIAKNIQYF.

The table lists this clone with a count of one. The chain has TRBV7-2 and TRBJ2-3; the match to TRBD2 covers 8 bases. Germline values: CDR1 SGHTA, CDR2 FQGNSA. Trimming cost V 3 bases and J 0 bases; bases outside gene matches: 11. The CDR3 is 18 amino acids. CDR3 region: CASSFLPGGGHSTDTQYF. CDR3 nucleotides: TGTGCCAGCAGCTTCCTACCGGGCGGGGGGCATAGCACAGATACGCAGTATTTT.

In DNA, the CDR3 is TGCAGCGTTCCCACCCTAGCGGGGGGGCCGTCCGGTGAGCAGTTCTTC. Its protein product is CSVPTLAGGPSGEQFF. This chain joins TRBV29-1 and TRBJ2-1; TRBD2 matches 12 bases. CDR3 length: 16 residues. Germline V gives CDR1 SQVTM, CDR2 ANQGSEA. J lost 9 bases, V lost 5 bases, and 14 bases had no gene match.

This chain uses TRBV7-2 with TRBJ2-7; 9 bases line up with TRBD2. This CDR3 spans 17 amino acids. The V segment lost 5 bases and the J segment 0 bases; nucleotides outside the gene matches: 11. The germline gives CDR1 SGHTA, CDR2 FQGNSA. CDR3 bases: TGTGCCAGCAGCGCCGGACTAGCGCACAATCCCTCCTACGAGCAGTACTTC. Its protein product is CASSAGLAHNPSYEQYF. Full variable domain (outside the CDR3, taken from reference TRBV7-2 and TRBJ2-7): GAGVSQSPSNKVTEKGKDVELRCDPISGHTALYWYRQSLGQGLEFLIYFQGNSAPDKSGLPSDRFSAERTGGSVSTLTIQRTQQEDSAVYLCASSAGLAHNPSYEQYFGPGTRLTVT.